This TCR beta chain is from a study of Ad26.COV2.S vaccination and SARS-CoV-2 variants. Treatment meaning: approximately 18 received Ad26.COV2.S at low or high dose, single or two shots; five or six received placebo; per-sample allocation not given. Samples analyzed were those drawn on day 63 after the first vaccine or placebo injection. Libraries were prepared by immunoSEQ multiplex PCR; TCRdb keeps only in-frame clonotypes and omits some of them. The repertoire holds about 440,000 clones, 90% seen once, with roughly 4% in the top ten. This sequence originates from a person between 18 and 65 years old who received the Ad26.COV2.S COVID-19 vaccine or a placebo. The sample in question was peripheral blood, obtained in a trial of Ad26.COV2.S vaccine versus placebo.

This CDR3 is CASTSTGTSSVNTEAFF. The CDR3 DNA follows: TGTGCCAGCACCTCAACCGGGACAAGTAGTGTGAACACTGAAGCTTTCTTT. The chain has TRBV28 and TRBJ1-1; D is perhaps TRBD1 (6 bases). The length of the CDR3 is 17 residues. V lost 7 bases and J 0 bases, leaving 21 bases between the germline ends. Germline assignment: CDR1 MDHEN and CDR2 SYDVKM.